This T cell receptor (beta chain) was sequenced in a study of identifying expanded T cells in peripheral blood. Points from the study as a whole: Around 1.2 clones differed between technical replicates, versus around 16 and 19 over time.

Here immunoSEQ multiplex PCR was the method, and the copy in TCRdb shows in-frame clones only, minus some. The table shows 100,000 to 110,000 clones, with about 90% occurring only once. During the collection period, no donor immune events like infections were recorded. Germline CDR1 SGHVS, CDR2 FNYEAQ. V was cut by 5 bases and J by 6 bases, with 25 bases left in between. The CDR3 runs to 17 residues. Concerning this clone: Its target is unknown.

Sequencing was done on a sample of blood. The rearrangement links TRBV7-6 to TRBJ1-1; perhaps TRBD1 as D (5 bases). The receptor comes from a person aged 18 to 70 in good health. CDR3 sequence: CASSPQGRVGYKSEAFF. In nucleotides, the CDR3 is TGTGCCAGCAGCCCCCAAGGCAGGGTGGGATATAAGTCTGAAGCTTTCTTT.